Presented here are 28 T cell receptor beta chains from one specimen sequenced in a study of T cell responses to AZD1222 COVID-19 vaccine. Data came from immunoSEQ multiplex PCR; TCRdb stores just in-frame clones and leaves some out. The sample lists about 140,000 clones, around nine tenths seen once, with approximately 3.5% in the top ten. Here the sequenced sample was peripheral blood, taken on day 0 of AZD1222 vaccination. These TCRs come from an adult in good health.

This chain joins TRBV12-3 or TRBV12-4 and TRBJ1-1; no firm D call. Trimming shortened V by 7 bases and J by 1 base, and 7 bases separated the two germline ends. The CDR3 is 12 residues long. The CDR3 here is CASIDQNTEAFF. Here the CDR3 DNA reads TGTGCCAGCATCGATCAGAACACTGAAGCTTTCTTT.

The chain couples TRBV3-1 (or the pseudogene TRBV3-2) to TRBJ1-2, with 10 bases identical to TRBD1. The V and J ends lost 4 bases and 4 bases, in that order; junction bases with no gene match: 6. The V gene's germline CDR1 is LGHDT and CDR2 YNNKEL (reference sequence). This CDR3 spans 15 amino acids. The CDR3 DNA follows: TGTGCCAGCAGCCGGACAGGGGGGTATGGCTATGGCTACACCTTC. Its translation is CASSRTGGYGYGYTF.

The chain links TRBV5-1 to TRBJ2-4; the match to TRBD2 covers 8 bases. Trimming took 7 bases from V and 8 from J; bases not matched to a gene: 14. Germline CDR1 and CDR2: SGHRS and YFSETQ. The CDR3 has 15 amino acids. This CDR3 reads CASRGLAGGRDIQYF. CDR3 DNA sequence: TGCGCCAGCCGGGGATTGGCGGGAGGTAGGGACATTCAGTACTTC.

The chain links TRBV2 to TRBJ2-2; D gene uncertain. Germline V gene sequence: CDR1 SNHLY, CDR2 FYNNEI. The V end lost 2 bases, the J end lost 0 bases, and 7 bases lay between the germline ends. This CDR3 contains 15 residues. In DNA form, the CDR3 reads TGTGCCAGCAGTGAAATGGGAACGAACACCGGGGAGCTGTTTTTT. It encodes CASSEMGTNTGELFF.

The chain recombines TRBV6-2 or TRBV6-3 with TRBJ1-4; 9 positions agree with TRBD1. Per the germline V gene, CDR1 is MNHEY and CDR2 is SVGEGT. The CDR3 is 15 amino acids. After removal of 2 bases from V and 7 bases from J, the junction contained 5 bases not matched to a gene. This chain's CDR3 is CASSYRRDRAEKLFF. Here the CDR3 DNA reads TGTGCCAGCAGTTACCGCCGGGACAGGGCTGAAAAACTGTTTTTT.

This chain joins TRBV6-5 and TRBJ2-7; D is unclear. Trimming took off 0 bases at V and 4 bases at J, with 7 bases between the two ends. The CDR3 loop spans 13 amino acids. The V gene's germline CDR1 is MNHEY and CDR2 SVGAGI. The CDR3 region has the DNA TGTGCCAGCAGTTACTCGACCGGGTACGAGCAGTACTTC. Residues: CASSYSTGYEQYF.

The rearrangement joins TRBV27 to TRBJ1-1; 7 nucleotides agree with TRBD1. Germline V gene data show CDR1 as MNHEY and CDR2 as SMNVEV (reference sequence). This CDR3 has 17 residues. Unmatched junction bases numbered 20, after V lost 5 bases and J lost 8 bases. CDR3 sequence (DNA): TGTGCCAGCAGTCCAGGGGGGGCTGCTTTAACCCGCATAGAAGCTTTCTTT. The encoded protein is CASSPGGAALTRIEAFF.

The chain recombines TRBV4-3 with TRBJ1-1, with a weak D call TRBD1 (6 bases). The CDR3 sequence is 16 residues long. Germline CDR1 and CDR2: LGHNA and YSLEER. The V end was cut by 3 bases, the J end by 3 bases, with 17 bases between. CDR3 in amino acids: CASSHKRAPGDTEAFF. CDR3 DNA: TGCGCCAGCAGCCACAAGAGAGCCCCAGGGGACACTGAAGCTTTCTTT.

The chain's CDR3 is CASSLAVHTTYEQYF. In DNA, the CDR3 is TGTGCCAGCAGCTTAGCAGTGCATACCACCTACGAGCAGTACTTC. The V gene is TRBV7-8, the J gene TRBJ2-7; D is unclear. Germline values: CDR1 SGHVS, CDR2 FQNEAQ. Trimming cost V 0 bases and J 2 bases, with 11 bases left between them. The length of the CDR3 is 15 residues. Supplemented by reference TRBV7-8 and TRBJ2-7, the full variable domain reads GAGVSQSPRYKVAKRGQDVALRCDPISGHVSLFWYQQALGQGPEFLTYFQNEAQLDKSGLPSDRFFAERPEGSVSTLKIQRTQQEDSAVYLCASSLAVHTTYEQYFGPGTRLTVT.

The chain is built from TRBV5-4 and TRBJ2-7; D is possibly TRBD1 (7 bases). CDR1 is SGHNT and CDR2 is YYREEE in the germline V gene (reference sequence). The CDR3 contains 16 residues. The V end lost 4 bases, the J end lost 1 base, and 18 bases lay between the germline ends. This chain's CDR3 is CASSHPGGRGSYEQYF. CDR3 DNA sequence: TGTGCCAGCAGCCACCCAGGGGGGCGGGGATCCTACGAGCAGTACTTC.

The chain joins TRBV9 to TRBJ2-2; 13 bases fit TRBD2. The junction had 6 bases not matched to a gene; V was cut back by 7 bases and J by 3 bases. Germline V gene sequence: CDR1 SGDLS, CDR2 YYNGEE. The CDR3 covers 16 residues. The CDR3 sequence: CASSTSGRVDTGELFF. The CDR3 coding sequence is TGTGCCAGCTCCACTAGCGGGAGGGTGGACACCGGGGAGCTGTTTTTT.

In this sample, this clone turned up a few times. The chain joins TRBV27 to TRBJ2-1; 8 nucleotides match TRBD1. The germline V gene has CDR1 MNHEY and CDR2 SMNVEV (reference sequence). Trimming removed 3 bases from V and 6 bases from J; junction bases left unmatched: 7. The CDR3 covers 15 residues. The CDR3 protein is CASSFGDRRSNEQFF. The CDR3 DNA reads TGTGCCAGCAGTTTCGGGGACAGGCGGTCCAATGAGCAGTTCTTC.

The chain joins TRBV2 to TRBJ1-2; 7 bases map to TRBD1. The J segment lost 3 bases and the V segment lost 6 bases, leaving 4 bases of the junction unmatched. The CDR3 loop spans 13 amino acids. CDR1 is SNHLY and CDR2 is FYNNEI in the germline V gene. The CDR3 nucleotides read TGTGCCAGCAGCGGACAGGACTACTATGGCTACACCTTC. Residues: CASSGQDYYGYTF.

For the CDR3, the DNA is TGTGCCAGCAGCAAAGGGGTCAGGAAAAGGGACAGGGGAAACACTGAAGCTTTCTTT. This gives the protein CASSKGVRKRDRGNTEAFF. The rearrangement links TRBV21-1 to TRBJ1-1; the D call in the table, TRBD1, was not verified against the DNA. TRBV21-1 represents a pseudogene. This CDR3 has 19 residues.

This sequence joins TRBV18 and TRBJ1-3, with 8 nucleotides matching TRBD1. Germline CDR1 and CDR2: KGHSH and LQKENI. After removal of 5 bases from V and 2 bases from J, the junction contained 5 bases not matched to a gene. This CDR3 is 15 amino acids long. The CDR3 nucleotides are TGTGCCAGCTCAGCCCAGGGGGCGGCTGGAAACACCATATATTTT. It is translated as CASSAQGAAGNTIYF. Full variable domain (missing parts from reference TRBV18 and TRBJ1-3): NAGVMQNPRHLVRRRGQEARLRCSPMKGHSHVYWYRQLPEEGLKFMVYLQKENIIDESGMPKERFSAEFPKEGPSILRIQQVVRGDSAAYFCASSAQGAAGNTIYFGEGSWLTVV.

This chain joins TRBV11-1 and TRBJ1-1; no clear D gene. The length of the CDR3 is 15 residues. Germline assignment: CDR1 SGHAT and CDR2 FQDESV (reference sequence). V was cut by 3 bases and J by 2 bases, with 13 bases left in between. CDR3 sequence: CASSFGQNLNTEAFF. CDR3 nucleotide sequence: TGTGCCAGCAGCTTTGGGCAAAATCTAAACACTGAAGCTTTCTTT.

This chain joins TRBV18 and TRBJ1-1, with no clear D. Germline values: CDR1 KGHSH, CDR2 LQKENI. This CDR3 region has 13 residues. V was pared by 5 bases and J by 4 bases, with 11 bases between. This CDR3 is CASSSGSGTEAFF. The CDR3 coding sequence is TGTGCCAGCTCATCTGGGTCCGGCACTGAAGCTTTCTTT.

The chain combines TRBV2 with TRBJ1-1; no definite D call. There are 15 residues in the CDR3. V was clipped by 4 bases and J by 0 bases, with 12 bases between them. Germline V gene sequence: CDR1 SNHLY, CDR2 FYNNEI. In DNA form, the CDR3 reads TGTGCCAGCAGTGCTGAGAATACCATGAACACTGAAGCTTTCTTT. It is translated as CASSAENTMNTEAFF.

This rearrangement joins TRBV4-1 to TRBJ2-3; the D is unclear. V was trimmed by 1 base and J by 5 bases, leaving 19 bases between them. This CDR3 contains 17 residues. Germline CDR1 MGHRA, CDR2 YSYEKL. The CDR3 spells CASSQGVSTTNRDTQYF. Here the CDR3 DNA reads TGCGCCAGCAGCCAAGGGGTATCCACAACGAACCGAGATACGCAGTATTTT.

The V call is TRBV6-2 or TRBV6-3, the J call TRBJ2-7; 13 bases fit TRBD2. Trimming removed 5 bases from V and 3 bases from J; junction bases left unmatched: 4. In germline, CDR1 is MNHEY, CDR2 SVGEGT. The CDR3 spans 15 residues. CDR3 DNA sequence: TGTGCCAGCAGTCAGGGACTAGCGGGATACTACGAGCAGTACTTC. Translating it yields CASSQGLAGYYEQYF.

The chain couples TRBV18 to TRBJ1-1; TRBD1 is a possible D gene (6 bases). Trimming took 0 bases from V and 1 from J, leaving 9 bases between them. The CDR3 consists of 15 residues. The germline V gene has CDR1 KGHSH and CDR2 LQKENI. The CDR3: CASSPPPGENTEAFF. Here the CDR3 DNA reads TGTGCCAGCTCACCACCGCCAGGGGAGAACACTGAAGCTTTCTTT.

This clone was found a few times. The chain is built from TRBV5-4 and TRBJ2-7; D might be TRBD2 (5 bases). The V end lost 2 bases, the J end lost 0 bases, and 12 bases lay between the germline ends. Germline V gene data show CDR1 as SGHNT and CDR2 as YYREEE (reference sequence). The CDR3 consists of 15 residues. The CDR3 protein is CASSLGSLSSYEQYF. The CDR3 coding sequence is TGTGCCAGCAGCTTAGGGAGCCTCAGCTCCTACGAGCAGTACTTC.

The chain combines TRBV5-1 with TRBJ2-7, with 8 positions matching TRBD2. Trimming took 1 base from V and 0 from J; bases not matched to a gene: 6. Germline V gene sequence: CDR1 SGHRS, CDR2 YFSETQ. The CDR3 has 16 residues. The CDR3 protein is CASSLSSGKSSYEQYF. The CDR3 DNA reads as TGCGCCAGCAGCTTGAGTAGCGGGAAAAGCTCCTACGAGCAGTACTTC.

The chain recombines TRBV5-4 with TRBJ1-5, with D possibly TRBD1 on 6 matching bases. V dropped 8 bases and J dropped 4 bases, with 19 bases sitting between them. The length of the CDR3 is 15 residues. Germline CDR1 and CDR2: SGHNT and YYREEE (reference sequence). The CDR3 sequence is CARTAQAGVNQPQHF. CDR3 coding DNA: TGTGCCAGAACGGCTCAAGCAGGGGTAAATCAGCCCCAGCATTTT.

The chain couples TRBV7-2 to TRBJ1-1, with D uncertain. This CDR3 spans 14 amino acids. Germline CDR1 reads SGHTA; CDR2 reads FQGNSA. V lost 1 base and J lost 1, with 7 bases in between. CDR3: CASSLVPGNTEAFF. As DNA, the CDR3 is TGTGCCAGCAGCTTAGTACCTGGGAACACTGAAGCTTTCTTT.

The rearrangement joins TRBV30 to TRBJ2-7; D remains unclear. V was trimmed by 3 bases and J by 4 bases, leaving 10 bases between them. This CDR3 is 12 amino acids long. The germline CDR1 and CDR2 sequences are GTSNPN and SVGIG (reference sequence). The chain's CDR3 is CAWSPSQYEQYF. Written as DNA, the CDR3 is TGTGCCTGGAGCCCATCTCAATACGAGCAGTACTTC.

The count of this clone is one. The chain links TRBV5-4 to TRBJ1-6, with D perhaps matching TRBD1 (6 bases). CDR3 size: 14 residues. V gave up 2 bases and J gave up 9 bases, with 12 bases separating them. CDR1 is SGHNT, CDR2 YYREEE, per germline (reference sequence). The CDR3 DNA is TGTGCCAGCAGCTTTTTTGGGGGCGGTTCACCCCTCCACTTT. Protein sequence: CASSFFGGGSPLHF.

The gene calls are TRBV4-3 and TRBJ1-6; TRBD1 aligns across 10 bases. This CDR3 is built from 15 residues. Germline trimming cut 4 bases from V and 9 bases from J; bases unmatched to any gene: 6. The V gene's germline CDR1 is LGHNA and CDR2 YSLEER. The CDR3 DNA reads TGCGCCAGCAGCCCGCGGACAGGGGGAGGTTCACCCCTCCACTTT. Residues: CASSPRTGGGSPLHF.